This TCR beta chain derives from a study of cytomegalovirus exposure and HLA in healthy donors. Across the study: Genetic ancestry analysis placed 75% to 85% of the approximately 390 donors that were genotyped in the Caucasian-associated cluster.

General observations from the study: The records held CMV serostatus as the only immune exposure information. An analysis done earlier found most TCR beta V segments productive about 90% or about 30% of the time.

Primers for the PCR totalled 60 Vbeta and 13 Jbeta. Clones were read by immunoSEQ multiplex PCR, and TCRdb kept only the in-frame ones, dropping some. Altogether approximately 110,000 clones are present, around three quarters being singletons, with the ten largest covering 2% to 3%. This clone has only a few counts. Its antigen remains unidentified. There are 15 residues in the CDR3. V shed 1 base and J 4 bases; nucleotides not matched to a gene: 8. Germline V gene lookup returns CDR1 SGHDT and CDR2 YYEEEE. The chain has TRBV5-6 and TRBJ2-7; 7 bases agree with TRBD2. Sequenced sample: PBMCs. The source is a man aged 50-60 years in good health and CMV-seropositive. This CDR3 reads CASSLIFQGGYEQYF. The DNA of the CDR3 is TGTGCCAGCAGCTTGATCTTCCAGGGAGGGTACGAGCAGTACTTC.